This is a list of T cell receptor beta chains from one sample in a study of CD8 T cells in ankylosing spondylitis. MiXCR, applied by TCRdb to the 5' RACE reads, yields one record per CDR3 protein. Altogether hundreds of thousands of distinct CDR3 sequences are present, roughly 13% being singletons, with the ten largest covering over 6.5%. Sequenced input: blood, either unsorted or a sorted T cell fraction (not recorded which). The receptor source for this set is a male donor with ankylosing spondylitis. Both conserved end residues are part of each CDR3. D genes are given only for firm matches. The size field is filled for only some rows; it gives once, few, many or a size class.

clone size	V gene	J gene	D gene	CDR3 DNA	CDR3 protein
many	TRBV12-3/TRBV12-4	TRBJ2-1	NA	TGTGCCAGCAGTTTTGGGGAGATTGGGCAGTTCTTC	CASSFGEIGQFF
few	TRBV6-1	TRBJ2-1	NA	TGTGCCAGCAGTCGAAGCCTTAGCCGAAGCTCCTACAATGAGCAGTTCTTC	CASSRSLSRSSYNEQFF
NA	TRBV3-1	TRBJ2-3	NA	TGTGCCAGCAGTCGTTGGGGGGATCGCACAGATACGCAGTATTTT	CASSRWGDRTDTQYF
NA	TRBV29-1	TRBJ2-7	NA	TGCAGCGTTGATCGGAGCGGATCCTACGAGCAGTACTTC	CSVDRSGSYEQYF
many	TRBV11-2	TRBJ2-1	TRBD1	TGTGCCAGCAACACCGGGACAGGGGACTGGAATGAGCAGTTCTTC	CASNTGTGDWNEQFF
NA	TRBV10-3	TRBJ1-2	NA	TGTGCCATCATGGGGGGCACAACTAACTATGGCTACACCTTC	CAIMGGTTNYGYTF
NA	TRBV7-2	TRBJ1-1	NA	TGTGCCAGCAGCATCGACAGGCGGAACACTGAAGCTTTCTTT	CASSIDRRNTEAFF
few	TRBV4-2	TRBJ1-5	NA	TGTGCCAGCAGCCAAGAGGAAGGTAGCAATCAGCCCCAGCATTTT	CASSQEEGSNQPQHF
few	TRBV7-9	TRBJ1-5	NA	TGTGCCAGCGGGGGAGGGGACAATCAGCCCCAGCATTTT	CASGGGDNQPQHF
few	TRBV2	TRBJ2-1	TRBD2	TGTGCCAGCAGTGAAGGACTAGCGGGAAATGAGCAGTTCTTC	CASSEGLAGNEQFF
NA	TRBV29-1	TRBJ2-1	TRBD1	TGCAGCGTTGCCCGGGACAGGGATTTCAATGAGCAGTTCTTC	CSVARDRDFNEQFF
few	TRBV20-1	TRBJ2-3	NA	TGCAGTGCCGGAAGGGACGGGGGCACAGATACGCAGTATTTT	CSAGRDGGTDTQYF
NA	TRBV5-1	TRBJ2-1	TRBD1	TGCGCCAGCAGCTTGGCCGGGCAGGGGGCTGCCAATGAGCAGTTCTTC	CASSLAGQGAANEQFF
NA	TRBV6-1	TRBJ1-2	NA	TGTGCCAGCAGTGAAGTACAGGCCTATGGCTACACCTTC	CASSEVQAYGYTF
NA	TRBV4-2	TRBJ1-2	NA	TGTGCCAGCAGCCAAGAGTTAAGGCAGGGGACTTTTAACTATGGCTACACCTTC	CASSQELRQGTFNYGYTF
many	TRBV6-1	TRBJ2-2	TRBD1	TGTGCCAGCAGGAACCGGGACAGGGGGTTTCAAAACACCGGGGAGCTGTTTTTT	CASRNRDRGFQNTGELFF
few	TRBV3-1	TRBJ1-5	NA	TGTGCCAGCAGCCAAGCCTTAGGAGGGGGGATGAATCAGCCCCAGCATTTT	CASSQALGGGMNQPQHF
NA	TRBV12-3/TRBV12-4	TRBJ1-1	NA	TGTGCCAGCAGCCCCGGACGGAGCACTGAAGCTTTCTTT	CASSPGRSTEAFF
few	TRBV3-1	TRBJ2-3	NA	TGTGCCAGCAGCCGGAGAGGGGGCACAGATACGCAGTATTTT	CASSRRGGTDTQYF
many	TRBV6-1	TRBJ1-5	NA	TGTGCCAGCAGACAGAACAATCAGCCCCAGCATTTT	CASRQNNQPQHF
few	TRBV20-1	TRBJ1-1	NA	TGCAGTGCTAGAGACTCGATAGGCACTGAAGCTTTCTTT	CSARDSIGTEAFF
NA	TRBV15	TRBJ1-5	NA	TGTGCCACCAGCGCCGGGTTCAATGGGCCCCAGCATTTT	CATSAGFNGPQHF
few	TRBV10-3	TRBJ1-1	NA	TGTGCCATCAGTGAAGCGGGCCGAACTGAAGCTTTCTTT	CAISEAGRTEAFF
many	TRBV20-1	TRBJ2-1	TRBD2	TGCAGTGCTAGAGGCCGGGACCGACGGACTAGCGGAGAGAGGGAGCAGTTCTTC	CSARGRDRRTSGEREQFF
many	TRBV5-1	TRBJ2-1	TRBD2	TGCGCCAGCAGCCCAATAACTAGCGGAGGCAATGAGCAGTTCTTC	CASSPITSGGNEQFF
NA	TRBV6-1	TRBJ2-5	NA	TGTGCCAGCACCCCCACGGGCAATCCGGGCGAGACCCAGTACTTC	CASTPTGNPGETQYF
few	TRBV20-1	TRBJ1-1	NA	TGCAGTGCCCTGGACAGCCTAGGGGGATCCACTGAAGCTTTCTTT	CSALDSLGGSTEAFF
NA	TRBV5-8	TRBJ2-7	NA	TGTGCCAGCAAAATCCCCAGGGGGGATTACGAGCAGTACTTC	CASKIPRGDYEQYF
NA	TRBV15	TRBJ2-3	TRBD2	TGTGCCACCAGCAGAGAAAGGCGGGCGGGAGAAGGGGATACGCAGTATTTT	CATSRERRAGEGDTQYF
many	TRBV5-1	TRBJ1-1	NA	TGCGCCAGCAGGTTGAGGTTTGACAGTTTGAACACTGAAGCTTTCTTT	CASRLRFDSLNTEAFF
few	TRBV5-1	TRBJ2-1	TRBD1	TGCGCCAGCAGCCCTCAGGGGGCTGAGCAGTTCTTC	CASSPQGAEQFF
NA	TRBV7-2	TRBJ1-6	NA	TGTGCCAGCAGCTCATCGAATTTAAATTCACCCCTCCACTTT	CASSSSNLNSPLHF
few	TRBV20-1	TRBJ2-5	TRBD2	TGCAGTGCTCCGACTAGCGCCCTCCAAGAGACCCAGTACTTC	CSAPTSALQETQYF
few	TRBV3-1	TRBJ1-4	TRBD1	TGTGCCAGCAGCCACGAGACAGGGGGCAGGCGACTGTTTTTT	CASSHETGGRRLFF
many	TRBV12-3/TRBV12-4	TRBJ2-1	NA	TGTGCCAGCAGTTTAGGGGCGGACAGTTACAATGAGCAGTTCTTC	CASSLGADSYNEQFF
few	TRBV6-2/TRBV6-3	TRBJ2-3	NA	TGTGCCAGCACGACCAGCACAGATACGCAGTATTTT	CASTTSTDTQYF
NA	TRBV18	TRBJ2-7	TRBD2	TGTGCCAGCTCACACCGAGCTAGCGGGATTATCAGGTACGAGCAGTACTTC	CASSHRASGIIRYEQYF
NA	TRBV9	TRBJ2-3	NA	TGTGCCAGCAGCGTGGCCGGGACAACAGATACGCAGTATTTT	CASSVAGTTDTQYF
NA	TRBV5-1	TRBJ2-5	TRBD1	TGCGCCAGCAGTCGGGACAGGCCAGGGGTAGCCCAGTACTTC	CASSRDRPGVAQYF
many	TRBV20-1	TRBJ2-1	NA	TGCAGTGCTTCCCCTGGGTTAGCGGACAATGAGCAGTTCTTC	CSASPGLADNEQFF
NA	TRBV20-1	TRBJ2-3	NA	TGCAGTGGCAAGGGAGGGGGCCGAAATACAGATACGCAGTATTTT	CSGKGGGRNTDTQYF
few	TRBV12-3/TRBV12-4	TRBJ2-5	NA	TGTGCCAGCAGACAGGTGGTCCAAGAGACCCAGTACTTC	CASRQVVQETQYF
NA	TRBV7-9	TRBJ1-5	TRBD1	TGTGCCAGCAGCTTAGGTTCAGGGGGGCATCAGCCCCAGCATTTT	CASSLGSGGHQPQHF
few	TRBV7-9	TRBJ1-4	NA	TGTGCCAGCAGCTTAAGGACTTCTAATGAAAAACTGTTTTTT	CASSLRTSNEKLFF
NA	TRBV5-1	TRBJ2-1	TRBD1	TGCGCCACCGCCGAGACCCCTACAGGGGTTATAATCAATGAGCAGTTCTTC	CATAETPTGVIINEQFF
few	TRBV4-2	TRBJ2-1	TRBD2	TGTGCCAGCAGCCAAGGGACTAGCGGGAGAGACAATGAGCAGTTCTTC	CASSQGTSGRDNEQFF
few	TRBV7-2	TRBJ1-1	NA	TGTGCCAGCCTCTTAAGGGGGGGGAACACTGAAGCTTTCTTT	CASLLRGGNTEAFF
few	TRBV7-9	TRBJ1-2	TRBD1	TGTGCCAGCAGCGCGGGACAGAACTATGGCTACACCTTC	CASSAGQNYGYTF
NA	TRBV12-3/TRBV12-4	TRBJ2-3	NA	TGTGCCAGCAGTTTAGACTTGGGGGGCTTCACAGATACGCAGTATTTT	CASSLDLGGFTDTQYF
NA	TRBV20-1	TRBJ1-1	NA	TGCAGTGCGAGGCCCTCCAGGAGGCAAACTGAAGCTTTCTTT	CSARPSRRQTEAFF
many	TRBV12-3/TRBV12-4	TRBJ2-1	TRBD2	TGTGCCAGCGCTAACCGACTAGCGGGAGGTAGGGGTGAGCAGTTCTTC	CASANRLAGGRGEQFF
few	TRBV19	TRBJ1-1	NA	TGTGCCAGTAGTATTATTGAAGGAGAAGCTTTCTTT	CASSIIEGEAFF
NA	TRBV6-1	TRBJ1-5	NA	TGTGCCAGCAGCGAATGGGTGCAGGGCAATCAGCCCCAGCATTTT	CASSEWVQGNQPQHF
many	TRBV29-1	TRBJ2-1	NA	TGCAGCGTTGGTCGACAGGACAATGAGCAGTTCTTC	CSVGRQDNEQFF
NA	TRBV18	TRBJ2-7	NA	TGTGCCAGCGCGAAGGCAGGGAACGAGCAGTACTTC	CASAKAGNEQYF
NA	TRBV29-1	TRBJ1-5	NA	TGCAGCGTCCTGACAATTGGCGAGGGCAATCAGCCCCAGCATTTT	CSVLTIGEGNQPQHF
NA	TRBV24-1	TRBJ2-1	NA	TGTGCCACCAGTGATTTGGACCATGAGCAGTTCTTC	CATSDLDHEQFF
few	TRBV29-1	TRBJ1-5	TRBD1	TGCAGCGCCGTACAGGGGTCTGGACAGCCCCAGCATTTT	CSAVQGSGQPQHF
NA	TRBV3-1	TRBJ2-1	NA	TGTGCCAGCAGCCAAGACCGTCTGGACGGCAATGAGCAGTTCTTC	CASSQDRLDGNEQFF
NA	TRBV20-1	TRBJ2-3	NA	TGCAGTGCTAGGCGTTCGGGAGATACGCAGTATTTT	CSARRSGDTQYF